This T cell receptor (beta chain) was profiled in a study of OX40 agonist ivuxolimab in advanced cancers. Across the study: People in dose escalation had one of these cancers: hepatocellular carcinoma, melanoma, renal cell or head and neck cancer.

Trimming stripped 2 bases from V and 0 bases from J, with 9 bases between. The CDR3 has 15 amino acids. Germline values: CDR1 SGHDT, CDR2 YYEEEE. Study-level points and caveats: CD8+ T cells averaged more expanded clones than CD4+. Certain nonresponding patients likewise had low normalized T-cell clonal expansion.

For this clone: Its antigen is still unknown.

The table came from immunoSEQ multiplex PCR; TCRdb's copy has only in-frame clones and leaves some out. This table holds about 60,000 clones, more than 75% found once. This chain uses TRBV5-6 with TRBJ1-3; D gene ambiguous. Sequencing was performed on CD4+ or CD8+ T cells sorted from blood, taken in a trial of the OX40 agonist ivuxolimab. The receptor's source is an adult with an advanced solid tumor such as melanoma, head and neck, liver or kidney cancer. The CDR3 DNA sequence: TGTGCCAGCAGCTTAAGAACGAGCTCTGGAAACACCATATATTTT. Translated: CASSLRTSSGNTIYF.